Listed below are T cell receptor beta chains from one sample, sequenced in a study of early stage breast cancer tumors. Sequencing was performed with immunoSEQ multiplex PCR; in TCRdb, only in-frame clones are kept and a portion is missing. The sample lists around 71,000 clones, around four fifths occurring once. The sample taken for sequencing was blood. These receptor sequences come from a person aged 55 to 75 with breast cancer. The CDR3 runs from the conserved cysteine through the conserved F or W. A D gene is named only where the DNA matches it firmly. A clone size is listed for some rows: how often the clone was seen (once, few, many), or a class if it is expanded.

clone_size d_call j_call v_call cdr3_aa cdr3_nt
. TRBD2 TRBJ2-5 TRBV30 CAWGLSTSGGETQYF TGTGCCTGGGGGCTTTCAACTAGCGGGGGGGAGACCCAGTACTTC
. . TRBJ1-6 TRBV6-6 CASSYLDRWDSPLHF TGTGCCAGCAGTTACCTTGACAGGTGGGATTCACCCCTCCACTTT
. TRBD2 TRBJ2-2 TRBV4-2 CASSQELSGSVVPGELFF TGTGCCAGCAGCCAAGAATTAAGCGGGAGTGTCGTCCCCGGGGAGCTGTTTTTT
. TRBD2 TRBJ2-3 TRBV5-1 CASRTASGSFADTQYF TGCGCCAGCAGGACAGCTAGCGGGAGTTTCGCAGATACGCAGTATTTT
. TRBD2 TRBJ2-4 TRBV5-1 CASSLGYEAGGFGNIQYF TGCGCCAGCAGCTTGGGGTATGAAGCGGGGGGTTTTGGAAACATTCAGTACTTC
. TRBD1 TRBJ1-1 TRBV27 CASSLLSVEGANTEAFF TGTGCCAGCAGTTTATTGTCTGTCGAGGGGGCTAACACTGAAGCTTTCTTT
. . TRBJ1-1 TRBV5-8 CASSPQGWGAAEAFF TGTGCCAGCAGCCCGCAGGGATGGGGTGCCGCTGAAGCTTTCTTT
once TRBD2 TRBJ2-2 TRBV28 CASIFGTYGGAGTGELFF TGTGCCAGCATCTTCGGGACCTACGGGGGGGCCGGAACCGGGGAGCTGTTTTTT
. TRBD1 TRBJ1-5 TRBV9 CASSARDRPMEPQHF TGTGCCAGCAGCGCCCGGGACAGGCCTATGGAGCCCCAGCATTTT
. TRBD2 TRBJ2-5 TRBV15 CATSSPPGLAGGDETQYF TGTGCCACCAGCAGCCCCCCGGGACTAGCGGGAGGTGACGAGACCCAGTACTTC
. . TRBJ1-6 TRBV6-1 CASSGSRGGRSSYNSPLHF TGTGCCAGCAGTGGAAGTCGTGGAGGGCGAAGCTCCTATAATTCACCCCTCCACTTT
. TRBD1 TRBJ2-1 TRBV11-2 CASSLVTGASYNEQFF TGTGCCAGCAGCTTAGTGACAGGGGCCTCCTACAATGAGCAGTTCTTC
few . TRBJ2-2 TRBV5-1 CASSLQTTGELFF TGCGCCAGCAGCCTACAGACGACCGGGGAGCTGTTTTTT
. TRBD1 TRBJ2-4 TRBV11-2 CASSSQTGGNIQYF TGTGCCAGCAGCTCGCAGACAGGGGGCAACATTCAGTACTTC
. . TRBJ2-7 TRBV15 CATSPRLAGTLHEQYF TGTGCCACCAGCCCCCGATTGGCGGGGACACTGCACGAGCAGTACTTC
. . TRBJ1-1 TRBV11-1 CASSLERVPGTNTEAFF TGTGCCAGCAGCTTAGAGAGGGTTCCGGGGACGAACACTGAAGCTTTCTTT
. TRBD1 TRBJ2-1 TRBV18 CASSPPGQEGVEQFF TGTGCCAGCTCACCCCCGGGACAGGAAGGAGTTGAGCAGTTCTTC
. TRBD1 TRBJ2-7 TRBV23-1 CASSHGQESYEQYF TGCGCCAGCAGTCACGGACAGGAATCCTACGAGCAGTACTTC
. TRBD1 TRBJ1-5 TRBV28 CATENMPGTGDNQPQHF TGTGCCACCGAAAACATGCCCGGGACAGGTGACAATCAGCCCCAGCATTTT
. TRBD1 TRBJ2-2 TRBV5-1 CASGTGRTGELFF TGCGCCAGTGGGACAGGCAGAACCGGGGAGCTGTTTTTT
. . TRBJ2-1 TRBV30 CAWRYPQGGSSYNEQFF TGTGCCTGGAGATACCCCCAGGGGGGGAGCTCCTACAATGAGCAGTTCTTC
few . TRBJ1-2 TRBV6-1 CASSDGTGNRYTF TGTGCCAGCAGTGATGGCACAGGGAATCGCTACACCTTC
. TRBD2 TRBJ2-1 TRBV11-1 CASGNDRGGYNEQFF TGTGCCAGCGGCAACGATCGGGGGGGCTACAATGAGCAGTTCTTC
. TRBD2 TRBJ2-7 TRBV14 CASSHLQLAGVEQYF TGTGCCAGCAGCCACCTCCAGCTAGCGGGGGTCGAGCAGTACTTC
. . TRBJ2-1 TRBV2 CASRVRSNEQFF TGTGCCAGCAGAGTAAGGTCCAATGAGCAGTTCTTC
. TRBD2 TRBJ2-1 TRBV5-4 CASSFREAFRVNEQFF TGTGCCAGCAGCTTTCGGGAGGCCTTCAGGGTCAATGAGCAGTTCTTC
. . TRBJ1-3 TRBV5-1 CASSYLGGGNTIYF TGCGCCAGCAGCTATCTGGGTGGTGGAAACACCATATATTTT
. . TRBJ2-7 TRBV9 CASSSLGARSEQYF TGTGCCAGCAGCTCTCTGGGGGCCCGGAGCGAGCAGTACTTC
. TRBD2 TRBJ2-1 TRBV29-1 CSVGAGGYNEQFF TGCAGCGTGGGAGCGGGAGGGTACAATGAGCAGTTCTTC
. . TRBJ1-2 TRBV7-9 CASSSAASNYGYTF TGTGCCAGCAGCTCAGCAGCTTCTAACTATGGCTACACCTTC
. TRBD1 TRBJ2-2 TRBV7-2 CASTADRGNTGELFF TGTGCCAGCACTGCGGACAGGGGGAACACCGGGGAGCTGTTTTTT
. . TRBJ2-2 TRBV4-2 CAAGSGNTGELFF TGTGCCGCGGGTAGCGGGAACACCGGGGAGCTGTTTTTT
few . TRBJ2-2 TRBV7-2 CASSLALSGFGELFF TGTGCCAGCAGCTTAGCGCTTAGCGGCTTCGGGGAGCTGTTTTTT
few . TRBJ1-2 TRBV27 CASSKGGNYGYTF TGTGCCAGCAGTAAGGGAGGTAACTATGGCTACACCTTC
. . TRBJ2-2 TRBV7-7 CASSAGPGELFF TGTGCTAGCAGCGCTGGGCCCGGGGAGCTGTTTTTT
. . TRBJ1-3 TRBV5-1 CASSLGPGGSGNTIYF TGCGCCAGCAGCTTGGGTCCGGGGGGGTCTGGAAACACCATATATTTT
few . TRBJ1-2 TRBV28 CASSLVGAVYGYTF TGTGCCAGCAGTTTGGTGGGGGCTGTCTATGGCTACACCTTC
. . TRBJ1-1 TRBV19 CASSIKGGDRTKAFF TGTGCCAGTAGTATTAAGGGTGGCGATCGAACGAAGGCTTTCTTT
. TRBD1 TRBJ2-5 TRBV4-1 CASSPDGTGVGETQYF TGCGCCAGCAGCCCAGATGGGACAGGGGTAGGGGAGACCCAGTACTTC
. . TRBJ2-7 TRBV7-2 CASSPNYAYEQYF TGTGCCAGCAGCCCGAATTACGCCTACGAGCAGTACTTC
. . TRBJ1-2 TRBV11-2 CASSLKFNYGYTF TGTGCCAGCAGCTTAAAGTTCAACTATGGCTACACCTTC
once . TRBJ2-1 TRBV11-1 CASSLESGMSYIEQFF TGTGCCAGCAGCTTAGAGTCCGGGATGAGTTATATTGAGCAGTTCTTC
. . TRBJ1-4 TRBV5-6 CASSLTATNEKLFF TGTGCCAGCAGCTTGACAGCAACTAATGAAAAACTGTTTTTT
. TRBD2 TRBJ2-3 TRBV5-6 CASSLAVSTDTQYF TGTGCCAGCAGTCTAGCGGTGAGCACAGATACGCAGTATTTT
. TRBD1 TRBJ2-2 TRBV19 CASSFGTGGTGELFF TGTGCCAGTAGCTTTGGGACAGGGGGAACCGGGGAGCTGTTTTTT
few . TRBJ1-1 TRBV6-6 CASSLDSPNTEAFF TGTGCCAGCAGTTTGGACAGTCCGAACACTGAAGCTTTCTTT
. . TRBJ2-3 TRBV11-2 CASSSSLGTQYF TGTGCCAGCAGCAGCTCTTTGGGTACGCAGTATTTT
. . TRBJ1-4 TRBV5-5 CASSLGRGEGNEKLFF TGTGCCAGCAGCTTGGGAAGAGGGGAGGGGAATGAAAAACTGTTTTTT
. . TRBJ2-5 TRBV2 CASSEGETQYF TGTGCCAGCAGTGAAGGAGAGACCCAGTACTTC
. . TRBJ1-4 TRBV29-1 CSVSGHGNEKLFF TGCAGCGTTTCAGGACACGGTAATGAAAAACTGTTTTTT
once . TRBJ1-6 TRBV27 CASSLVGGYNSPLHF TGTGCCAGCAGTTTAGTGGGGGGCTATAATTCACCCCTCCACTTT
few . TRBJ2-2 TRBV9 CASSVSDLPGELFF TGTGCCAGCAGCGTAAGCGACTTACCCGGGGAGCTGTTTTTT
. . TRBJ2-2 TRBV6-1 CASHRDANTGELFF TGTGCCAGCCATCGCGACGCGAACACCGGGGAGCTGTTTTTT
. . TRBJ1-3 TRBV30 CLMDGNTIYF TGTCTCATGGACGGAAACACCATATATTTT